What follows are 20 T cell receptor beta chains derived from one specimen sequenced in a study of T-cell memory formation after mild COVID-19. MiXCR, applied by TCRdb to the 5' RACE reads, yields one record per CDR3 protein. The repertoire holds about 340,000 distinct CDR3 sequences, with roughly 21% as singletons. The specimen was PBMCs or a T cell subset sorted from them (not recorded which). These receptors were taken from an adult woman who had mild COVID-19 (a few samples of this study predate the infection). Cell type and time point are not known.

V usage is TRBV10-2 and J usage is TRBJ2-6, with 9 bases matching TRBD1. The CDR3 is 17 residues long. V lost 4 bases, J lost 0 bases, and 4 bases stayed unmatched. Germline V gives CDR1 WSHSY, CDR2 SAAADI. The CDR3 loop is CASSVTGGTSGANVLTF. The CDR3 DNA is TGCGCCAGCAGTGTGACAGGGGGGACCTCTGGGGCCAACGTCCTGACTTTC.

CDR3 DNA: TGCGCCAGCAGCTTGGACTGGGCTAACTATGGCTACACCTTC. Protein product: CASSLDWANYGYTF. The chain recombines TRBV5-1 with TRBJ1-2; D remains unclear. The CDR3 length is 14 residues. Germline V gene data show CDR1 as SGHRS and CDR2 as YFSETQ. V lost 0 bases to trimming and J lost 0 bases, with 6 bases between them.

This clonotype was seen more than once but under ten times. The rearrangement joins TRBV6-1 to TRBJ2-5; TRBD1 matches at 8 bases. V shed 5 bases, J shed 1 base, and the junction held 9 bases outside the gene matches. CDR1 and CDR2 from the germline V gene are MNHNS and SASEGT. There are 16 residues in the CDR3. The DNA of the CDR3 is TGTGCCAGCAGTTACCGGGACAGGACCTTCCAAGAGACCCAGTACTTC. Translated, it gives CASSYRDRTFQETQYF.

The chain's CDR3 is CAWSVVGAYGYTF. In nucleotides, the CDR3 is TGTGCCTGGAGTGTGGTAGGGGCCTATGGCTACACCTTC. The genes are TRBV30 and TRBJ1-2, with D maybe TRBD1 (5 bases). The CDR3 is 13 residues long. The germline V and J ends were trimmed by 0 bases and 4 bases, with 9 bases remaining between them. Germline CDR1 reads GTSNPN; CDR2 reads SVGIG (reference sequence).

This clonotype has only a few counts. The chain joins TRBV4-1 to TRBJ2-5; 11 nucleotides line up with TRBD2. V was pared by 1 base and J by 5 bases, with 3 bases of the junction left unmatched. The CDR3 has 15 residues. The V gene's germline CDR1 is MGHRA and CDR2 YSYEKL. The CDR3 here is CASSQGLAGWETQYF. The CDR3 nucleotides read TGCGCCAGCAGCCAAGGACTAGCGGGGTGGGAGACCCAGTACTTC.

This clonotype was detected only a few times. The V gene is TRBV7-8, the J gene TRBJ1-1; D is unclear. Germline assignment: CDR1 SGHVS and CDR2 FQNEAQ. V lost 3 bases, J lost 4 bases, and 3 bases lay in between. The length of the CDR3 is 11 residues. CDR3 loop: CASSFTTEAFF. CDR3 sequence (DNA): TGTGCCAGCAGCTTTACCACTGAAGCTTTCTTT.

This clonotype was seen just once. This sequence joins TRBV6-6 and TRBJ2-5, with 7 bases that match TRBD1. Per germline, CDR1 MNHNY and CDR2 SVGAGI (reference sequence). This CDR3 spans 18 amino acids. CDR3 sequence: CALVGGYRDRTNQETQYF. DNA for the CDR3: TGTGCACTCGTAGGGGGTTACCGGGACAGAACCAACCAAGAGACCCAGTACTTC.

The gene calls are TRBV5-1 and TRBJ2-5, with a possible D match to TRBD2 (5 bases). This CDR3 comprises 14 residues. Trimming shortened V by 0 bases and J by 5 bases, and 11 bases separated the two germline ends. Germline-derived CDR1 and CDR2 are SGHRS and YFSETQ. The DNA for the CDR3 is TGCGCCAGCAGCTTGGAGCCATCGGGGGAGACCCAGTACTTC. Amino acids: CASSLEPSGETQYF.

This clonotype was seen a few times. The J gene is TRBJ2-5, the V gene TRBV30; no reliable D call. The CDR3 is made up of 15 amino acids. Germline loops: CDR1 GTSNPN, CDR2 SVGIG (reference sequence). V lost 1 base and J 0 bases, leaving 12 bases between the germline ends. CDR3 in DNA: TGTGCCTGGAGTGGGAGAACAGCGTACCAAGAGACCCAGTACTTC. Its translation is CAWSGRTAYQETQYF.

V and J are TRBV29-1 and TRBJ2-7; no definite D call. V was cut by 6 bases and J by 3 bases, with 15 bases left in between. The CDR3 has 13 residues. Per the germline V gene, CDR1 is SQVTM and CDR2 is ANQGSEA. CDR3 coding DNA: TGCAGCGTCTCACCCCGGGCCTACTACGAGCAGTACTTC. This sequence encodes CSVSPRAYYEQYF.

Worth noting for this clonotype: A read error may account for a junction end that differs from germline. The chain joins TRBV4-2 to TRBJ2-5; 8 positions agree with TRBD1. This CDR3 region has 16 residues. Germline V gene sequence: CDR1 LGHNA, CDR2 YNFKEQ. The CDR3 spells CASSHQQGAGREAQYF. The CDR3 nucleotides read TGTGCCAGCAGCCACCAGCAGGGGGCGGGCAGAGAGGCCCAGTACTTC.

This clonotype was detected a few times. The chain is built from TRBV4-2 and TRBJ2-5; D not certain. The V gene lost 4 bases and the J gene lost 2 bases, with 14 bases spanning the gap. Germline lookup yields CDR1 LGHNA and CDR2 YNFKEQ. The CDR3 contains 15 residues. The CDR3 nucleotides are TGTGCCAGCAGCCGTACTTGGGTGCCTCAAGAGACCCAGTACTTC. It codes for CASSRTWVPQETQYF.

The chain links TRBV5-5 to TRBJ1-4, with D perhaps TRBD1 (5 bases). The CDR3 consists of 16 residues. Germline V gives CDR1 SGHKS, CDR2 YYEKEE (reference sequence). Trimming took 0 bases from V and 3 from J, leaving 12 bases between them. The CDR3 DNA reads as TGTGCCAGCAGCTTGGCCGGTCGGGGCTCTAATGAAAAACTGTTTTTT. It is translated as CASSLAGRGSNEKLFF.

The chain recombines TRBV20-1 with TRBJ2-7; 7 nucleotides agree with TRBD2. The CDR3 consists of 14 residues. Trimming at V came to 6 bases and at J to 4 bases, leaving 12 bases not matched to a gene. Germline loops: CDR1 DFQATT, CDR2 SNEGSKA (reference sequence). CDR3 in DNA: TGCAGTGCCACGGGAGGACTGGATGCTTACGAGCAGTACTTC. Protein product: CSATGGLDAYEQYF.

This clonotype has just a few counts. V gene TRBV9 combines with J gene TRBJ1-3; D uncertain. The V gene lost 0 bases and the J gene lost 0 bases, with 10 bases spanning the gap. Per the germline V gene, CDR1 is SGDLS and CDR2 is YYNGEE. This CDR3 region has 16 residues. CDR3 sequence: CASSVEGYISGNTIYF. The CDR3 bases are TGTGCCAGCAGCGTAGAAGGGTATATCTCTGGAAACACCATATATTTT.

This clonotype was seen a handful of times. CDR3 in amino acids: CASSLVGAGRYTF. The CDR3 nucleotides read TGTGCCAGCAGTTTAGTCGGAGCGGGGCGCTACACCTTC. This chain connects TRBV12-3 or TRBV12-4 to TRBJ1-2; D perhaps matches TRBD1 (5 bases). The CDR3 extends over 13 amino acids. The germline V and J ends were trimmed by 1 base and 9 bases, with 12 bases remaining between them.

In this sample, this clonotype turned up a few times. This chain connects TRBV20-1 to TRBJ2-4; D possibly corresponds to TRBD1 (7 bases). The ends were cut back, 5 bases at V and 0 bases at J, with 14 bases in the middle. Looked up from germline, CDR1 is DFQATT and CDR2 is SNEGSKA (reference sequence). CDR3 length: 15 amino acids. The CDR3 sequence: CSASRRGVAKNIQYF. The CDR3 bases are TGCAGTGCTTCTCGCAGGGGGGTAGCCAAAAACATTCAGTACTTC.

This clonotype was detected only a few times. The rearrangement joins TRBV18 to TRBJ2-1; 10 positions agree with TRBD2. CDR3 size: 18 residues. V lost 1 base and J lost 1; bases outside the gene matches: 7. Germline CDR1 and CDR2: KGHSH and LQKENI. The CDR3 protein is CASSPLTSGTGSYNEQFF. CDR3 DNA sequence: TGTGCCAGCTCACCACTTACTAGCGGGACTGGGTCCTACAATGAGCAGTTCTTC.

This clonotype was found a few times. The chain couples TRBV3-1 to TRBJ2-2; D possibly corresponds to TRBD2 (5 bases). Looked up from germline, CDR1 is LGHDT and CDR2 is YNNKEL (reference sequence). V lost 4 bases and J lost 7, with 16 bases in between. The CDR3 extends over 15 amino acids. CDR3 in amino acids: CASSLGSGEHGELFF. The CDR3 nucleotides read TGTGCCAGCAGCCTTGGGAGTGGGGAACACGGGGAGCTGTTTTTT.

This clonotype has just a few counts. The chain has TRBV20-1 and TRBJ1-1, with D tentatively TRBD1 (6 bases). The germline CDR1 and CDR2 sequences are DFQATT and SNEGSKA (reference sequence). CDR3 length: 16 amino acids. Trimming cost V 5 bases and J 5 bases, with 24 bases left between them. In DNA, the CDR3 is TGCAGTGCTCGCCGATTTTCCCGTCGGGGGGCGACTGAAGCTTTCTTT. Protein: CSARRFSRRGATEAFF.